This T cell receptor (beta chain) was recorded in a study of early T cells in non-severe SARS-CoV-2 infection. Overall study: Sequencing of bulk RNA from unsorted whole blood was done, without chain pairing.

Individual cDNA molecules each received unique molecular identifiers attached to them. Each CDR3 protein gets one entry after TCRdb re-called the 5' RACE reads with MiXCR. The sample consists of more than 65,000 distinct CDR3 sequences, 12% of them appearing once. Whole-study results and caveats: Using VDJdb, the matching emphasized anti-spike CD8 responses while missing private and CD4 specificities.

Germline CDR1 is SEHNR and CDR2 is FQNEAQ (reference sequence). Trimming pared 6 bases from V and 8 bases from J, leaving 16 bases between. This CDR3 contains 14 residues. A note on this clonotype: Its antigen is as yet unknown.

The source was whole blood, collected at baseline. This receptor was taken from an adult who was a healthcare worker with PCR-confirmed SARS-CoV-2 infection or an uninfected control (not recorded which). The chain carries TRBV7-9 and TRBJ2-2; D is perhaps TRBD1 or TRBD2 (5 bases each). The chain's CDR3 is CASREGTTAGELFF. CDR3 sequence (DNA): TGTGCCAGCAGAGAAGGGACCACGGCGGGGGAGCTGTTTTTT.